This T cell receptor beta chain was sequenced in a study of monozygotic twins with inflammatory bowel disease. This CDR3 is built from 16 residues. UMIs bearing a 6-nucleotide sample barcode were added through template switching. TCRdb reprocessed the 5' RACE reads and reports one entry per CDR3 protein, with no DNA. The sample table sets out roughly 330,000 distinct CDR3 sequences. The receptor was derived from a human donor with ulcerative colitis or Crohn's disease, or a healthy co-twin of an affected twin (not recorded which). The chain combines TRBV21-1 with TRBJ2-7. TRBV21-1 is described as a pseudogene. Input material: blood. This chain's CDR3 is CASSKRSAVFPYEQYF.